This TCR beta chain was retrieved from a study of T cells in Graves' hyperthyroidism and ophthalmopathy. Study in general: Peripheral blood specimens were obtained at initial diagnosis, prior to any treatment. Study results and limitations: Ophthalmopathy prediction by the model preceded onset by a median approximately 5.9 months.

This CDR3 contains 16 residues. The germline CDR1 and CDR2 sequences are LNHNV and YYDKDF (reference sequence). V was clipped by 2 bases and J by 1 base, with 14 bases between them. Amplification yielded TCR beta CDR3 regions, with RNA transcripts as the source. HTBI primers were used for first-round RT-PCR of the TCR CDR3. TCRdb reanalysed the multiplex PCR reads using MiXCR and keeps one entry per CDR3 protein. The sample records fewer than 500,000 distinct CDR3 sequences, approximately 15% being singletons. This clonotype was detected ten times or more. What it recognizes is unknown. Criteria for exclusion of patients were uncontrolled infection, other autoimmune disease, pregnancy or lactation.

The chain uses TRBV15 and TRBJ1-1; D perhaps matches TRBD1 (5 bases). The clonotype originates from a woman aged 30 to 39 with Graves' ophthalmopathy. Sequences were obtained from blood. The CDR3 loop reads CATSRIPGLQNTEAFF. CDR3 nucleotides: TGTGCCACCAGCAGAATACCGGGACTGCAGAACACTGAAGCTTTCTTT.